This T cell receptor (beta chain) was profiled in a study of blood T cell repertoires in COVID-19. The V gene's germline CDR1 is LNHDA and CDR2 SQIVND (reference sequence). The V end lost 4 bases, the J end lost 4 bases, and 7 bases lay between the germline ends. The CDR3 contains 12 residues. In its sample, this clone was seen a few times. Clones were sequenced by immunoSEQ multiplex PCR, and TCRdb holds only the in-frame ones, with some missing. The repertoire holds 70,000 to 90,000 clones, with about 76% as singletons. This sequence joins TRBV19 and TRBJ2-5; possibly TRBD2 for D (5 bases). What was sequenced was peripheral blood. This TCR came from a human donor in a cohort sampled during active COVID-19. The CDR3 bases are TGTGCCAGTAGTAGGGCGGGAGAGACCCAGTACTTC. Its translation: CASSRAGETQYF. Together with reference TRBV19 and TRBJ2-5, the CDR3 gives the full variable domain: DGGITQSPKYLFRKEGQNVTLSCEQNLNHDAMYWYRQDPGQGLRLIYYSQIVNDFQKGDIAEGYSVSREKKESFPLTVTSAQKNPTAFYLCASSRAGETQYFGPGTRLLVL.